The sequence of this TCR beta chain was determined in a study of blood T cell repertoires in COVID-19. Study background: There were acute and convalescent COVID-19 samples, and they came from the United States, Italy and Spain. T cells, B-cell-depleted T cells, or PBMCs provided the cDNA or gDNA that served as material.

The CDR3 is made up of 14 amino acids. Looked up from germline, CDR1 is MGHRA and CDR2 is YSYEKL. The ends were cut back, 3 bases at V and 5 bases at J, with 10 bases in the middle. This clone was observed once. Original analysis: Researchers report that nucleated cell counts were estimated from reference gene primer amplification. Some clones are missing from TCRdb's copy, which holds only in-frame ones; the method was immunoSEQ multiplex PCR. Clone size and the V and J calls come from that table; the DNA yielded D and trimming. The sample gives about 300,000 clones, about 85% of which show up once; more than 2% is in the top ten.

V usage is TRBV4-1 and J usage is TRBJ1-4; unclear D gene. The clonotype originates from a man aged 18 to 29 with active or convalescent COVID-19. Sequencing used peripheral blood. CDR3 residues: CASSHVVLNEKLFF. CDR3 DNA sequence: TGCGCCAGCAGCCATGTAGTATTAAATGAAAAACTGTTTTTT.